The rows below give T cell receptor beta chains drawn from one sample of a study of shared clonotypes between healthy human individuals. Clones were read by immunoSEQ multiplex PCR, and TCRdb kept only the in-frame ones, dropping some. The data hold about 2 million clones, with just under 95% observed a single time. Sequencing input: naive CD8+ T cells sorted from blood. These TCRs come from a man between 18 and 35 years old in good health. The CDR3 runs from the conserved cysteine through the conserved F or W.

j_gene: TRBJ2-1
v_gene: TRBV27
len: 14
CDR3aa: CASSDRGSYNEQFF

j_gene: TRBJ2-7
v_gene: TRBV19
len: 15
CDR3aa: CASSSSRSEYYEQYF

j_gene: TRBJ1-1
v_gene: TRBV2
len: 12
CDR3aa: CASSGTNTEAFF

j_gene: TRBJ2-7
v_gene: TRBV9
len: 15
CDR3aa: CASSADRGLSYEQYF

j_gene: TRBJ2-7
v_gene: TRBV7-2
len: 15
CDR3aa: CASSSTGEITYEQYF

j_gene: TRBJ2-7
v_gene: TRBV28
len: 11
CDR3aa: CASRGPYEQYF

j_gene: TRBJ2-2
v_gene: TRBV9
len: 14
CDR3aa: CASMEGGDTGELFF

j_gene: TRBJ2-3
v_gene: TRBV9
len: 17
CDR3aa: CASSEPRGLAGADTQYF

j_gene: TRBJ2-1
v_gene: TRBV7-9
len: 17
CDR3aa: CASSLDGSGAFYNEQFF

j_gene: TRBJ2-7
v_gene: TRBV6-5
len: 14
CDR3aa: CASSLDRGAYEQYF

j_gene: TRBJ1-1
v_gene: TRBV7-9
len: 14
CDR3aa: CASSHIQDNTEAFF

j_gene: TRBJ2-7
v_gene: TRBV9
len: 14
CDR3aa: CASSSGQVGGEQYF

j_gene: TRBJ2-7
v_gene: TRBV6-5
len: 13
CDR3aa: CASSPAGAYEQYF

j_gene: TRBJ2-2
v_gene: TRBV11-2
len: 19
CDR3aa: CASRHRLAGNHANTGELFF

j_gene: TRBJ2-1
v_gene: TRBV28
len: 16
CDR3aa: CASTLGLTSSYNEQFF

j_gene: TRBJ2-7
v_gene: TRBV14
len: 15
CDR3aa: CASSHRSRAPYEQYF

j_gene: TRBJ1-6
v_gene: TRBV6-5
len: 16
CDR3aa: CASSYLQSSYNSPLHF

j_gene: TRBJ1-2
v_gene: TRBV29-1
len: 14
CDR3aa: CSVEINRTPYGYTF

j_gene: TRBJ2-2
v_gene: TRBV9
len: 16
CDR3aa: CASSVGGWLAGNELFF

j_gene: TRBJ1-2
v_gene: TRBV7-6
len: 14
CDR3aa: CASSSISGGFGYTF

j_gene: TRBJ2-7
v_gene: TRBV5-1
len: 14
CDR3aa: CASSLGDSSYEQYF

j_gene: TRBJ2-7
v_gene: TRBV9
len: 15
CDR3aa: CASSVEWGRSYEQYF

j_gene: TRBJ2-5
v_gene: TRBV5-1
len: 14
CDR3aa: CASGLLAGGETQYF

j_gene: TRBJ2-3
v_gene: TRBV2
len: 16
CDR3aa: CASSLGGAGSEDTQYF

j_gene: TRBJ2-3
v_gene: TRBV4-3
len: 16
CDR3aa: CASSQEHRPSTDTQYF

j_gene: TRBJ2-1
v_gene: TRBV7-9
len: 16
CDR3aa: CASSPPTSESINEQFF

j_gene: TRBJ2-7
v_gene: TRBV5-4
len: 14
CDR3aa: CASSADRGVYEQYF

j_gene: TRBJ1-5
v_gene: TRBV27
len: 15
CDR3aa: CASSLYGYSNQPQHF

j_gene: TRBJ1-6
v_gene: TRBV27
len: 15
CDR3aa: CASSLWATGRSPLHF

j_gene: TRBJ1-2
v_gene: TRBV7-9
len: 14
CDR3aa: CATPSEGTDYGYTF

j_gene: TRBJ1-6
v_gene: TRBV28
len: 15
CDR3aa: CASRRTGSLGSPLHF

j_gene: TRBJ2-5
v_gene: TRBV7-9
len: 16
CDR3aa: CASSSEDRDFQETQYF

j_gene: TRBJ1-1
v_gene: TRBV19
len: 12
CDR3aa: CASNYGQGEAFF

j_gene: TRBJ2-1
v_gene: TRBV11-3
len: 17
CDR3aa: CASSDGRGQGRGNEQFF

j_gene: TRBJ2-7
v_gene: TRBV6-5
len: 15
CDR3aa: CASSYSPNTAYEQYF

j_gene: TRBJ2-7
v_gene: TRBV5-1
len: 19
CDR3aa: CASSPSGTGPPLGRYEQYF

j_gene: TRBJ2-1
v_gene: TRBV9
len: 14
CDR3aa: CASSVERAYNEQFF

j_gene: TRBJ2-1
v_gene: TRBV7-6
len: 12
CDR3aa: CASSLFAGEQFF

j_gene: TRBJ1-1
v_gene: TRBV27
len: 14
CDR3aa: CASSARSLNTEAFF

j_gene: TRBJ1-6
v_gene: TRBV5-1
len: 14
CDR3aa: CASSKTGGGSPLHF

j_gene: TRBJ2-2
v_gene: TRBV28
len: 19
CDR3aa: CASSSRARGGRLGTGELFF

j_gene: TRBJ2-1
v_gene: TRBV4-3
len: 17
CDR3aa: CASSQGVAGEVHNEQFF

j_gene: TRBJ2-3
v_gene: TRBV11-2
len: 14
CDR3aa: CASSSLAAGDTQYF

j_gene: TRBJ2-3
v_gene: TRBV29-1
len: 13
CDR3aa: CSVEGRSTDTQYF

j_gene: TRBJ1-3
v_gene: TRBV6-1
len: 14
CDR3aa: CASSSWTAGNTIYF